What follows describes a single TCR beta chain. This CDR3 region has 16 residues. Trimming removed 6 bases from V and 3 bases from J; junction bases left unmatched: 9. Germline lookup yields CDR1 WSHSY and CDR2 SAAADI. Only in-frame clones appear in the TCRdb table, and some are missing; sequencing was by immunoSEQ multiplex PCR. The repertoire consists of more than 150,000 clones, with around 88% occurring once and the leading ten covering more than 0.4%. The data were taken from a study of T cell responses to AZD1222 COVID-19 vaccine. The sequence was obtained from an adult in good health. The specimen was peripheral blood, collected on day 0 of AZD1222 vaccination. The gene calls are TRBV10-2 and TRBJ1-2; 11 positions agree with TRBD1. The chain's CDR3 is CASSEGRTGGDYGYTF. In DNA form, the CDR3 reads TGCGCCAGCAGCGAGGGCCGGACAGGGGGCGACTATGGCTACACCTTC.